The subject of this entry is one T cell receptor beta chain. Authors' analysis steps: Scientists estimated how many nucleated cells there were by amplifying reference gene primers. Sequenced by immunoSEQ multiplex PCR; TCRdb stores in-frame clones only, minus some. V and J calls and clone size follow that table, whereas D and trimming were derived from the DNA. The repertoire holds 100,000 to 150,000 clones, with 90% as singletons. The sample originates from a study of blood T cell repertoires in COVID-19. Study-wide context: Samples taken during acute and convalescent COVID-19 were collected in the United States, Italy and Spain. PBMCs, B-cell-depleted T cells, or T cells provided the cDNA or gDNA that made up the material.

The CDR3 runs 13 residues. Trimming removed 0 bases from V and 8 bases from J, with 7 bases in between. Germline loops: CDR1 SGHTA, CDR2 FQGNSA. The TCR was taken from a man in his fifties with active COVID-19. This sequence joins TRBV7-2 and TRBJ1-4, with D hard to call. Sequencing used peripheral blood. The DNA of the CDR3 is TGTGCCAGCAGCTTAGCGCGGGCAGAAAAACTGTTTTTT. This sequence encodes CASSLARAEKLFF. Full variable domain (missing parts from reference TRBV7-2 and TRBJ1-4): GAGVSQSPSNKVTEKGKDVELRCDPISGHTALYWYRQSLGQGLEFLIYFQGNSAPDKSGLPSDRFSAERTGGSVSTLTIQRTQQEDSAVYLCASSLARAEKLFFGSGTQLSVL.